The 26 T cell receptor beta chains below were found in one sample sequenced in a study of CD8 T cells in ankylosing spondylitis. TCRdb recomputed calls from the 5' RACE reads with MiXCR, one row per CDR3 protein. The data show about 250,000 distinct CDR3 sequences, under 20% seen once. The sample comprised blood, either unsorted or a sorted T cell fraction (not recorded which). These TCRs come from a male donor with ankylosing spondylitis or in good health (not recorded which).

The rearrangement uses TRBV29-1 and TRBJ1-3, with 7 nucleotides matching TRBD1. J was trimmed by 4 bases and V by 6 bases; bases with no gene match: 21. CDR3 size: 18 residues. The germline V gene has CDR1 SQVTM and CDR2 ANQGSEA. The CDR3 region is CSVLGGDSQSFSGNTIYF. CDR3 DNA sequence: TGCAGCGTCCTCGGTGGGGACAGCCAATCTTTTTCGGGAAACACCATATATTTT. Supplemented by reference TRBV29-1 and TRBJ1-3, the full variable domain reads SAVISQKPSRDICQRGTSLTIQCQVDSQVTMMFWYRQQPGQSLTLIATANQGSEATYESGFVIDKFPISRPNLTFSTLTVSNMSPEDSSIYLCSVLGGDSQSFSGNTIYFGEGSWLTVV.

The chain recombines TRBV12-3 or TRBV12-4 with TRBJ2-7; 13 bases line up with TRBD2. V was pared by 5 bases and J by 5 bases, with 6 bases of the junction left unmatched. The CDR3 loop spans 15 amino acids. CDR3 sequence reads: CASSERTSGSDEQYF. The CDR3 DNA reads TGTGCCAGCAGTGAAAGGACTAGCGGGAGTGACGAGCAGTACTTC.

The chain links TRBV29-1 to TRBJ2-5; maybe TRBD2 (5 bases). Per the germline V gene, CDR1 is SQVTM and CDR2 is ANQGSEA. V was trimmed by 7 bases and J by 2 bases, leaving 14 bases between them. The CDR3 is 13 residues long. CDR3 sequence reads: CSERVSGQETQYF. CDR3 in DNA: TGCAGCGAGCGAGTATCGGGGCAAGAGACCCAGTACTTC.

This clonotype came up many times. V usage is TRBV10-3 and J usage is TRBJ2-2; perhaps TRBD1 as D (5 bases). V shed 4 bases and J shed 1 base, with 13 bases lying between them. The CDR3 is 16 amino acids. Germline CDR1 is ENHRY and CDR2 is SYGVKD. CDR3 DNA: TGTGCCATCAGTGGGGTCGACAGACAGAACACCGGGGAGCTGTTTTTT. This codes for CAISGVDRQNTGELFF.

Only a few counts were recorded for this clonotype. The CDR3 nucleotides are TGTGCCAGCAGCGGGCCAGGCTACGAGCAGTACTTC. Translating it yields CASSGPGYEQYF. This sequence joins TRBV7-2 and TRBJ2-7; D not resolved. Germline-derived CDR1 and CDR2 are SGHTA and FQGNSA. The germline V and J ends were trimmed by 5 bases and 3 bases, with 8 bases remaining between them. CDR3 size: 12 residues.

The rearrangement joins TRBV12-3 or TRBV12-4 to TRBJ1-2; a weak D match, TRBD1 (6 bases). Trimming removed 8 bases at V and 2 bases at J, with 18 bases between. This CDR3 is 15 amino acids long. The CDR3 coding sequence is TGTGCCAGCCGGGACAACGGCCTACTGAACTATGGCTACACCTTC. It yields the protein CASRDNGLLNYGYTF.

This clonotype showed up just a few times. CDR3 amino acids: CSARDLLADNTDTQYF. The DNA for the CDR3 is TGCAGTGCTAGAGATCTCCTAGCGGACAACACAGATACGCAGTATTTT. The rearrangement joins TRBV20-1 to TRBJ2-3; 7 nucleotides agree with TRBD2. Germline V gene sequence: CDR1 DFQATT, CDR2 SNEGSKA (reference sequence). CDR3 length: 16 amino acids. Unmatched junction bases numbered 8, after V lost 0 bases and J lost 2 bases.

This chain joins TRBV27 and TRBJ2-1, with D possibly TRBD2 on 6 matching bases. Germline V lookup: CDR1 MNHEY, CDR2 SMNVEV (reference sequence). Trimming took 3 bases from V and 3 from J, leaving 12 bases between them. The CDR3 covers 15 residues. CDR3 residues: CASSFSEGYYNEQFF. The CDR3 nucleotides are TGTGCCAGCAGTTTCTCGGAGGGTTACTACAATGAGCAGTTCTTC.

The chain couples TRBV20-1 to TRBJ2-5, with D perhaps matching TRBD2 (6 bases). CDR3 length equals 13 residues. The germline V gene encodes CDR1 DFQATT and CDR2 SNEGSKA (reference sequence). V was trimmed by 6 bases and J by 5 bases, leaving 16 bases between them. CDR3 sequence reads: CSARDLVRETQYF. The DNA for the CDR3 is TGCAGTGCCCGGGACTTAGTAAGGGAGACCCAGTACTTC.

The V call is TRBV5-6, the J call TRBJ2-5; 7 positions match TRBD1. Looked up from germline, CDR1 is SGHDT and CDR2 is YYEEEE. After removal of 0 bases from V and 5 bases from J, the junction contained 4 bases not matched to a gene. The CDR3 spans 14 residues. CDR3 sequence (DNA): TGTGCCAGCAGCTTGGGCCAGGGGGTTGAGACCCAGTACTTC. Amino acids: CASSLGQGVETQYF.

This clonotype was observed a few times. The genes are TRBV19 and TRBJ1-1; possible D gene TRBD1, 6 bases. Trimming cost V 4 bases and J 11 bases, with 14 bases left between them. The CDR3 contains 12 residues. CDR1 and CDR2 from the germline V gene are LNHDA and SQIVND (reference sequence). This chain's CDR3 is CASSNDRSPAFF. In nucleotides, the CDR3 is TGTGCCAGTAGTAACGACAGGTCTCCGGCTTTCTTT.

A few counts support this clonotype. The chain couples TRBV6-2 or TRBV6-3 to TRBJ1-1; perhaps TRBD1 as D (5 bases). The CDR3 runs 14 residues. V was shortened by 5 bases and J by 3 bases, with 13 bases between the two germline ends. Germline V gene sequence: CDR1 MNHEY, CDR2 SVGEGT. CDR3 in amino acids: CASSRTLGHTEAFF. The CDR3 nucleotides are TGTGCCAGCAGTCGTACCTTGGGGCACACTGAAGCTTTCTTT.

This clonotype was detected only a few times. The chain joins TRBV20-1 to TRBJ2-1; D may be TRBD1 (5 bases). Germline V lookup: CDR1 DFQATT, CDR2 SNEGSKA (reference sequence). The V gene lost 1 base and the J gene lost 2 bases, with 6 bases spanning the gap. This CDR3 region has 13 residues. The CDR3 DNA reads as TGCAGTGCTAGAGTCAGGGCCTACAATGAGCAGTTCTTC. Translation gives CSARVRAYNEQFF.

The CDR3 protein is CASSLNRAAYEQYF. As DNA, the CDR3 is TGCGCCAGCAGCTTAAACAGGGCGGCCTACGAGCAGTACTTC. J is TRBJ2-7 and V is TRBV5-1; D is perhaps TRBD1 (6 bases). The CDR3 sequence is 14 residues long. Trimming took off 2 bases at V and 2 bases at J, with 11 bases between the two ends. From germline, CDR1 is SGHRS and CDR2 YFSETQ. Filled out from reference TRBV5-1 and TRBJ2-7, the complete variable domain reads KAGVTQTPRYLIKTRGQQVTLSCSPISGHRSVSWYQQTPGQGLQFLFEYFSETQRNKGNFPGRFSGRQFSNSRSEMNVSTLELGDSALYLCASSLNRAAYEQYFGPGTRLTVT.

About this clonotype: The junction departs from the called germline gene at one end, perhaps through a read error. This chain links TRBV12-3 or TRBV12-4 with TRBJ2-7; D may match TRBD1 or TRBD2 (5 bases each). CDR3 length: 14 residues. CDR3 protein: CASSFGDLSYKQYF. The CDR3 nucleotides are TGTGCCAGCAGTTTTGGGGACCTTTCCTACAAGCAGTACTTC.

There are a few counts of this clonotype. V and J are TRBV19 and TRBJ2-1; 7 nucleotides line up with TRBD2. The junction had 17 bases not matched to a gene; V was cut back by 3 bases and J by 9 bases. The length of the CDR3 is 17 residues. Germline loops: CDR1 LNHDA, CDR2 SQIVND (reference sequence). The CDR3: CASSIFGGSMGGGEQFF. As DNA, the CDR3 is TGTGCCAGTAGTATTTTTGGCGGGAGTATGGGTGGTGGTGAGCAGTTCTTC.

This clonotype occurred many times. The chain couples TRBV29-1 to TRBJ2-5; 10 bases fit TRBD2. Germline-derived CDR1 and CDR2 are SQVTM and ANQGSEA. This CDR3 is built from 13 residues. Germline trimming cut 3 bases from V and 3 bases from J; bases unmatched to any gene: 1. The CDR3 sequence: CSVDGLAEETQYF. CDR3 in DNA: TGCAGCGTTGACGGACTAGCGGAAGAGACCCAGTACTTC.

There are a few counts of this clonotype. The rearrangement links TRBV11-2 to TRBJ2-1; D is unclear. The germline V gene has CDR1 SGHAT and CDR2 FQNNGV. V was trimmed by 5 bases and J by 0 bases, leaving 17 bases between them. This CDR3 region has 17 residues. Here the CDR3 DNA reads TGTGCCAGCAGCCCCATCCCGGCGGTGAGCTCCTACAATGAGCAGTTCTTC. It translates to CASSPIPAVSSYNEQFF. Drawing the rest from reference TRBV11-2 and TRBJ2-1, the complete variable domain is EAGVAQSPRYKIIEKRQSVAFWCNPISGHATLYWYQQILGQGPKLLIQFQNNGVVDDSQLPKDRFSAERLKGVDSTLKIQPAKLEDSAVYLCASSPIPAVSSYNEQFFGPGTRLTVL.

The rearrangement joins TRBV12-3 or TRBV12-4 to TRBJ2-1; no firm D call. V gave up 0 bases and J gave up 7 bases, with 16 bases separating them. This CDR3 contains 16 residues. The CDR3 sequence is CASSLAGPFVVNEQFF. The CDR3 DNA follows: TGTGCCAGCAGTTTAGCCGGACCATTCGTCGTGAATGAGCAGTTCTTC.

This clonotype appeared many times. The chain recombines TRBV10-3 with TRBJ2-2, with TRBD2 as a possible D gene (5 bases). The germline V gene has CDR1 ENHRY and CDR2 SYGVKD. CDR3 length: 15 residues. V lost 6 bases and J lost 4, with 15 bases in between. The CDR3 region has the DNA TGTGCCATCAGCCCCCCTGAGCGGAGCACCGGGGAGCTGTTTTTT. Encoded protein: CAISPPERSTGELFF.

This clonotype was seen a few times. The rearrangement joins TRBV12-3 or TRBV12-4 to TRBJ2-7; TRBD1 aligns across 9 bases. The CDR3 runs 13 residues. With V trimmed by 6 bases and J by 9 bases, 9 bases remained unmatched. The CDR3 DNA reads TGTGCCAGCAGCTCCCGGGACAGGGAGGTGCAGTACTTC. Translation gives CASSSRDREVQYF.

This clonotype was counted many times. The chain employs TRBV7-3 and TRBJ2-5; the match to TRBD1 covers 9 bases. The CDR3 extends over 15 amino acids. Germline loops: CDR1 SGHTA, CDR2 FQGTGA. Unmatched junction bases numbered 3, after V lost 3 bases and J lost 1 base. The CDR3 here is CASSLDRGLQETQYF. In DNA form, the CDR3 reads TGTGCCAGCAGCTTGGACAGGGGACTCCAAGAGACCCAGTACTTC.

This clonotype has more than one count but fewer than ten. The rearrangement uses TRBV5-4 and TRBJ2-1; D gene unclear. Germline V gives CDR1 SGHNT, CDR2 YYREEE (reference sequence). V lost 1 base to trimming and J lost 5 bases, with 13 bases between them. CDR3 length: 15 amino acids. CDR3 amino acids: CASSLIAESDNEQFF. In DNA, the CDR3 is TGTGCCAGCAGCTTGATTGCAGAATCAGACAATGAGCAGTTCTTC.

The chain is built from TRBV7-3 and TRBJ2-2, with 7 positions matching TRBD1. CDR3 size: 16 residues. The V segment lost 5 bases and the J segment 4 bases; nucleotides outside the gene matches: 10. Germline assignment: CDR1 SGHTA and CDR2 FQGTGA. This chain's CDR3 is CASSPVSGGITGELFF. In DNA, the CDR3 is TGTGCCAGCAGCCCCGTATCAGGGGGAATCACCGGGGAGCTGTTTTTT.

This clonotype has just a few counts. This chain uses TRBV19 with TRBJ2-2; the D is unclear. The length of the CDR3 is 11 residues. Trimming took 8 bases from V and 3 from J, leaving 4 bases between them. Germline V gene data show CDR1 as LNHDA and CDR2 as SQIVND (reference sequence). Written as DNA, the CDR3 is TGTGCCAGTCAGTACACCGGGGAGCTGTTTTTT. It yields the protein CASQYTGELFF.

This clonotype has a handful of counts. This chain joins TRBV6-2 or TRBV6-3 and TRBJ2-5; D gene uncertain. The CDR3 is made up of 13 amino acids. Germline lookup yields CDR1 MNHEY and CDR2 SVGEGT. V gave up 0 bases and J gave up 4 bases, with 6 bases separating them. The CDR3 protein is CASSYSERETQYF. As DNA, the CDR3 is TGTGCCAGCAGTTACTCGGAGAGAGAGACCCAGTACTTC.